Listed below are T cell receptor beta chains from one sample, sequenced in a study of CD4 T cells in relation to SARS-CoV-2 and coronaviruses. Their recognized antigens are unknown. TCRdb's copy holds only in-frame clones and misses some; the assay was immunoSEQ multiplex PCR. The table shows 30,000 to 40,000 clones, with around 74% occurring only once. The sample was memory CD4+ T cells from PBMCs, cultured in vitro. The receptors here all came from an adult with COVID-19. Both conserved end residues are part of each CDR3. A D gene is named only where the DNA matches it firmly. Only part of the rows carry a size: once, few, many, or a class if the clone is expanded.

clone_size cdr3_length j_call d_call v_call cdr3_nt cdr3_aa
. 15 TRBJ2-1 . TRBV27 TGTGCCAGCAGTTTAGGGGGACCCACCTACAATGAGCAGTTCTTC CASSLGGPTYNEQFF
. 14 TRBJ1-1 TRBD1 TRBV2 TGTGCCAGCACCGACGGCAGGGGGCGAATTGAAGCTTTCTTT CASTDGRGRIEAFF
few 16 TRBJ2-7 . TRBV23-1 TGCGCCAGCAGTCAATTATTCGAGAGGAAATCCTACGAGCAGTACTTC CASSQLFERKSYEQYF
. 14 TRBJ2-7 TRBD2 TRBV28 TGTGCCAGCAGTTTCATAGCGGGCTCCTACGAGCAGTACTTC CASSFIAGSYEQYF
. 12 TRBJ1-3 . TRBV24-1 TGTGCCACCAGTGATTGGCTAGACACCATATATTTT CATSDWLDTIYF
. 15 TRBJ1-5 . TRBV5-1 TGCGCCAGCAGCTTGGTTCCAGGGAACGATCAGCCCCAGCATTTT CASSLVPGNDQPQHF
. 14 TRBJ2-7 TRBD2 TRBV10-3 TGTGCCATCAGGCGACTAGCAGATACCTACGAGCAGTACTTC CAIRRLADTYEQYF
. 15 TRBJ2-7 . TRBV21-1 TGTGCCAGCAGCAAAGGGGGCAGGGGGCACTACGAGCAGTACTTC CASSKGGRGHYEQYF
. 13 TRBJ2-7 TRBD1 TRBV19 TGTGCCAGTAGTCTGGGACAGGTCTACGAGCAGTACTTC CASSLGQVYEQYF
. 14 TRBJ1-2 TRBD1 TRBV6-6 TGTGCCAGCAGTACACGGGACAGGGACTATGGCTACACCTTC CASSTRDRDYGYTF
. 16 TRBJ2-3 . TRBV23-1 TGCGCCAGCAGTCGTCAACAGAACTCTAGCACAGATACGCAGTATTTT CASSRQQNSSTDTQYF
once 15 TRBJ2-5 TRBD1 TRBV10-3 TGTGCCATCAGTGGGAGACAGGGACCCTCAGAGACCCAGTACTTC CAISGRQGPSETQYF
. 18 TRBJ2-3 TRBD2 TRBV27 TGTGCCAGCAGTTTATCTAGCGGGAGGGAGTCAGGAACAGATACGCAGTATTTT CASSLSSGRESGTDTQYF
. 16 TRBJ2-5 TRBD2 TRBV5-1 TGCGCCAGCAGCTCAAGAGGACTAGCGGCGGGAGAGACCCAGTACTTC CASSSRGLAAGETQYF
. 14 TRBJ1-4 . TRBV6-6 TGTGCCAGCAACCACGGACGGGACAATGAAAAACTGTTTTTT CASNHGRDNEKLFF
few 15 TRBJ2-2 . TRBV14 TGTGCCAGCAGCCAAGACAGGGGTCGAACCGGGGAGCTGTTTTTT CASSQDRGRTGELFF
. 15 TRBJ2-3 . TRBV5-1 TGCGCCAGCAGCGTACCCCAGGGGACGGCAGATACGCAGTATTTT CASSVPQGTADTQYF
. 11 TRBJ2-1 . TRBV20-1 TGCAGTGCTATGCAGGGTGATGAGCAGTTCTTC CSAMQGDEQFF
. 16 TRBJ2-5 TRBD2 TRBV7-3 TGTGCCAGCAGCCCCGGGGTAGCGGGAGAGGGCGAGACCCAGTACTTC CASSPGVAGEGETQYF
. 15 TRBJ1-2 TRBD1 TRBV5-6 TGTGCCAGCAGCTTTGGTCCGGGACAGGGCTATGGCTACACCTTC CASSFGPGQGYGYTF
. 16 TRBJ2-1 . TRBV24-1 TGTGCCACCAGTGCCTCGGAAAGGGGATGGACCAATGAGCAGTTCTTC CATSASERGWTNEQFF
. 17 TRBJ2-1 TRBD2 TRBV3-1/TRBV3-2 TGTGCCAGCAGCCAAGATAGGACTAGCGGGAGTCAGAATGAGCAGTTCTTC CASSQDRTSGSQNEQFF
. 20 TRBJ2-1 TRBD2 TRBV6-2/TRBV6-3 TGTGCCAGCAGTTACTCTCTTTGGACTAGCGGGATCGGCTCCTACAATGAGCAGTTCTTC CASSYSLWTSGIGSYNEQFF
. 16 TRBJ2-5 TRBD2 TRBV6-1 TGTGCCAGCAGTGGGGACTACTCCAGGTACCAAGAGACCCAGTACTTC CASSGDYSRYQETQYF
. 15 TRBJ2-2 . TRBV4-1 TGCGCCAGCAGCTTCTGGGGTACGAACACCGGGGAGCTGTTTTTT CASSFWGTNTGELFF
. 18 TRBJ2-3 TRBD2 TRBV5-1 TGCGCCAGCAGCTTGGCGCTCGGGACTAGCGGGAACACAGATACGCAGTATTTT CASSLALGTSGNTDTQYF
. 11 TRBJ2-7 . TRBV28 TGTGCCAGCAGCCAAAACTACGAGCAGTACTTC CASSQNYEQYF
once 12 TRBJ1-2 . TRBV2 TGTGCCAGCAGTCCAAATAACTATGGCTACACCTTC CASSPNNYGYTF
few 11 TRBJ2-5 . TRBV20-1 TGCAGTGCTAGAGATTACGAGACCCAGTACTTC CSARDYETQYF
. 11 TRBJ2-6 . TRBV20-1 TGCAGTGCCGGGCCGGCCAACGTCCTGACTTTC CSAGPANVLTF
. 14 TRBJ1-1 . TRBV28 TGTGCCAGCAGTTTAGGGGGATCTTGGATTGAAGCTTTCTTT CASSLGGSWIEAFF
once 15 TRBJ2-3 TRBD2 TRBV7-9 TGTGCCAGCAGCCCCACTAGCGCTAGCACAGATACGCAGTATTTT CASSPTSASTDTQYF
. 13 TRBJ1-2 . TRBV2 TGTGTTTCAGAAAGAGGGTTTTCCTATGGCTACACCTTC CVSERGFSYGYTF
once 13 TRBJ1-1 TRBD1 TRBV7-3 TGTGCCAGCAGCTTGGACAGGGGGCAGGAAGCTTTCTTT CASSLDRGQEAFF
. 15 TRBJ1-4 . TRBV28 TGTGCCAGTACATCGCCCGGGACGGGGAATGAAAAACTGTTTTTT CASTSPGTGNEKLFF
. 16 TRBJ1-6 . TRBV6-6 TGTGCCAGCAGCTCCACAAAGGGGACCTCCAATTCACCCCTCCACTTT CASSSTKGTSNSPLHF
. 13 TRBJ1-1 . TRBV7-9 TGTGCCAGCAGCTTAGAAATGAACACTGAAGCTTTCTTT CASSLEMNTEAFF
once 13 TRBJ2-5 . TRBV18 TGTGCCAGCTCACCAGGGTACCAAGAGACCCAGTACTTC CASSPGYQETQYF
few 16 TRBJ2-3 TRBD2 TRBV24-1 TGTGCCACCAGTGATTTCCCGACTAGCGGGACAGATACGCAGTATTTT CATSDFPTSGTDTQYF
. 15 TRBJ2-1 . TRBV5-1 TGCGCCAGCAGCTTGGACCGTAAAGCTTACAATGAGCAGTTCTTC CASSLDRKAYNEQFF